What follows are 11 T cell receptor beta chains derived from one specimen sequenced in a study of OX40 agonist ivuxolimab in advanced cancers. The table came from immunoSEQ multiplex PCR; TCRdb's copy has only in-frame clones and leaves some out. The data show around 74,000 clones, 80% to 90% seen once. Sequences were derived from CD4+ or CD8+ T cells sorted from blood, sampled in a trial of the OX40 agonist ivuxolimab. These TCRs come from an adult with an advanced solid tumor such as melanoma, head and neck, liver or kidney cancer.

This clone was seen a few times. This sequence joins TRBV10-3 and TRBJ1-5; weak D call: TRBD1 (6 bases). This CDR3 contains 12 residues. Looked up from germline, CDR1 is ENHRY and CDR2 is SYGVKD. For the CDR3, the DNA is TGTGCTTCGGCAGGGGATGATCAGCCCCAGCATTTT. This codes for CASAGDDQPQHF.

The chain has TRBV18 and TRBJ1-1; TRBD1 aligns across 10 bases. J was trimmed by 0 bases and V by 5 bases; bases with no gene match: 9. The CDR3 is 17 amino acids. The germline V gene has CDR1 KGHSH and CDR2 LQKENI. The CDR3 is CASSFSGTGVMNTEAFF. In DNA, the CDR3 is TGTGCCAGCTCATTTTCCGGGACAGGGGTAATGAACACTGAAGCTTTCTTT. The variable domain in full, with the rest retrieved from reference TRBV18 and TRBJ1-1, is NAGVMQNPRHLVRRRGQEARLRCSPMKGHSHVYWYRQLPEEGLKFMVYLQKENIIDESGMPKERFSAEFPKEGPSILRIQQVVRGDSAAYFCASSFSGTGVMNTEAFFGQGTRLTVV.

The chain uses TRBV6-6 and TRBJ1-3, with 7 bases identical to TRBD1. The CDR3 length is 14 residues. Germline V gene sequence: CDR1 MNHNY, CDR2 SVGAGI (reference sequence). J gave up 2 bases and V 7 bases, and 5 bases lay outside the gene matches. CDR3 sequence reads: CASNIQGAGNTIYF. The CDR3 DNA is TGTGCCAGCAATATCCAGGGGGCTGGAAACACCATATATTTT.

The chain couples TRBV2 to TRBJ2-7; 8 bases match TRBD2. The CDR3 loop spans 13 amino acids. CDR1 is SNHLY and CDR2 is FYNNEI in the germline V gene. After removal of 0 bases from V and 7 bases from J, the junction contained 2 bases not matched to a gene. CDR3: CASSEAAGGEQYF. The CDR3 nucleotides are TGTGCCAGCAGTGAAGCGGCGGGGGGAGAGCAGTACTTC. Drawing the rest from reference TRBV2 and TRBJ2-7, the complete variable domain is EPEVTQTPSHQVTQMGQEVILRCVPISNHLYFYWYRQILGQKVEFLVSFYNNEISEKSEIFDDQFSVERPDGSNFTLKIRSTKLEDSAMYFCASSEAAGGEQYFGPGTRLTVT.

The chain couples TRBV7-3 to TRBJ2-7; TRBD2 matches 10 bases. The CDR3 covers 15 residues. Unmatched junction bases numbered 5, after V lost 4 bases and J lost 2 bases. In germline, CDR1 is SGHTA, CDR2 FQGTGA. The chain's CDR3 is CASSSSSGGAYEQYF. For the CDR3, the DNA is TGTGCCAGCAGCTCATCCAGCGGGGGGGCCTACGAGCAGTACTTC.

This chain joins TRBV5-6 and TRBJ2-3, with 10 bases fitting TRBD2. Germline loops: CDR1 SGHDT, CDR2 YYEEEE. Trimming took 4 bases from V and 5 from J; bases not matched to a gene: 10. The CDR3 is made up of 16 amino acids. The CDR3 region is CASSKIAGGREDTQYF. As DNA, the CDR3 is TGTGCCAGCAGCAAGATAGCGGGGGGCCGGGAAGATACGCAGTATTTT.

The chain carries TRBV7-9 and TRBJ2-1, with D possibly TRBD2 on 5 matching bases. The CDR3 is 15 residues long. The V gene's germline CDR1 is SEHNR and CDR2 FQNEAQ (reference sequence). V gave up 1 base and J gave up 5 bases, with 12 bases separating them. CDR3 sequence: CASSLGSLRDNEQFF. The DNA of the CDR3 is TGTGCCAGCAGCTTAGGGTCTTTGAGGGACAATGAGCAGTTCTTC.

For this clone: A read error may explain this, as a much larger clone is one base away. The sample holds other DNA sequences that translate to the same CDR3. The chain couples TRBV12-5 to TRBJ1-5; tentative D call: TRBD1 (5 bases). V was trimmed by 6 bases and J by 6 bases, leaving 15 bases between them. CDR1 is LGHNT, CDR2 FRNRAP, per germline. The CDR3 has 14 amino acids. The CDR3 region has the DNA TGTGCTAGTGGCCCGGGGCAGGCCTTTCAGCCCCAGCATTTT. Protein product: CASGPGQAFQPQHF.

This clone was observed once. The V and J genes are TRBV9 and TRBJ2-3; D unclear. CDR3 length: 16 amino acids. In germline, CDR1 is SGDLS, CDR2 YYNGEE. Trimming took off 0 bases at V and 4 bases at J, with 15 bases between the two ends. The CDR3 DNA is TGTGCCAGCAGCGTAGGTGGACCTATATATTCAGATACGCAGTATTTT. This gives the protein CASSVGGPIYSDTQYF.

The CDR3 loop reads CASSSEGGGYTF. CDR3 nucleotides: TGTGCCAGCAGCTCAGAGGGGGGTGGCTACACCTTC. The chain couples TRBV5-6 to TRBJ1-2; D perhaps matches TRBD1 (6 bases). Germline values: CDR1 SGHDT, CDR2 YYEEEE. The V and J ends lost 3 bases and 7 bases respectively, with 10 bases between them. The CDR3 totals 12 residues.

The chain has TRBV5-1 and TRBJ2-1, with TRBD2 identical over 9 bases. This CDR3 spans 15 amino acids. The J segment lost 0 bases and the V segment lost 5 bases, leaving 3 bases of the junction unmatched. Germline CDR1 reads SGHRS; CDR2 reads YFSETQ. As DNA, the CDR3 is TGCGCCAGCAGAAATAGCGGGAGCTCCTACAATGAGCAGTTCTTC. Its translation is CASRNSGSSYNEQFF.